Listed below are T cell receptor beta chains from one sample, sequenced in a study of T cell responses to AZD1222 COVID-19 vaccine. Clones were sequenced by immunoSEQ multiplex PCR, and TCRdb holds only the in-frame ones, with some missing. This sample carries some 130,000 clones, about 94% of them seen once, and the ten largest clones take around 3.6%. Sample: peripheral blood, taken on day 0 of AZD1222 vaccination. All receptors derive from an adult in good health. Both conserved end residues are part of each CDR3. The D gene is left open where the match is weak. For some rows the clone size is stated as once, few or many, or as a class when expanded; others skip it.

clone size: NA; D gene: NA; J gene: TRBJ1-1; V gene: TRBV9; CDR3 protein: CASRRMGENTEAFF; CDR3 DNA: TGTGCCAGCAGGAGGATGGGCGAGAACACTGAAGCTTTCTTT
clone size: NA; D gene: NA; J gene: TRBJ1-1; V gene: TRBV5-1; CDR3 protein: CASSFSGVGTEAFF; CDR3 DNA: TGCGCCAGCAGCTTCTCAGGGGTAGGCACTGAAGCTTTCTTT
clone size: NA; D gene: TRBD2; J gene: TRBJ2-5; V gene: TRBV9; CDR3 protein: CASSGLAGETQYF; CDR3 DNA: TGTGCCAGCAGCGGACTAGCGGGAGAGACCCAGTACTTC
clone size: NA; D gene: NA; J gene: TRBJ2-3; V gene: TRBV6-5; CDR3 protein: CASSRGLEDTQYF; CDR3 DNA: TGTGCCAGCAGTCGGGGGTTGGAAGATACGCAGTATTTT
clone size: NA; D gene: TRBD2; J gene: TRBJ2-5; V gene: TRBV6-5; CDR3 protein: CASHLGLAGEETQYF; CDR3 DNA: TGTGCCAGTCACTTGGGGTTAGCGGGAGAAGAGACCCAGTACTTC
clone size: NA; D gene: NA; J gene: TRBJ1-5; V gene: TRBV19; CDR3 protein: CASSVSRGDQPQHF; CDR3 DNA: TGTGCCAGTAGTGTCTCTAGGGGGGATCAGCCCCAGCATTTT
clone size: NA; D gene: NA; J gene: TRBJ1-1; V gene: TRBV5-4; CDR3 protein: CASSLAGTPNTEAFF; CDR3 DNA: TGTGCCAGCAGCTTGGCCGGGACACCCAACACTGAAGCTTTCTTT
clone size: NA; D gene: NA; J gene: TRBJ2-1; V gene: TRBV5-6; CDR3 protein: CASSLLAGSVEQFF; CDR3 DNA: TGTGCCAGCAGCTTGTTGGCGGGATCGGTTGAGCAGTTCTTC
clone size: NA; D gene: NA; J gene: TRBJ2-2; V gene: TRBV9; CDR3 protein: CASSVEIRGPNTGELFF; CDR3 DNA: TGTGCCAGCAGCGTAGAGATCAGGGGCCCGAACACCGGGGAGCTGTTTTTT
clone size: NA; D gene: NA; J gene: TRBJ2-2; V gene: TRBV3-1/TRBV3-2; CDR3 protein: CASSQGGGSGELFF; CDR3 DNA: TGTGCCAGCAGCCAAGGCGGCGGTAGCGGGGAGCTGTTTTTT
clone size: NA; D gene: TRBD1; J gene: TRBJ1-5; V gene: TRBV19; CDR3 protein: CASSPADRGQFQPQHF; CDR3 DNA: TGTGCCAGTAGTCCCGCGGACAGGGGGCAGTTTCAGCCCCAGCATTTT
clone size: NA; D gene: NA; J gene: TRBJ1-1; V gene: TRBV30; CDR3 protein: CAWSVNTEAFF; CDR3 DNA: TGTGCCTGGAGTGTTAACACTGAAGCTTTCTTT
clone size: NA; D gene: TRBD2; J gene: TRBJ2-7; V gene: TRBV19; CDR3 protein: CASSISSGTSYEQYF; CDR3 DNA: TGTGCCAGTAGTATATCTAGCGGTACTTCCTACGAGCAGTACTTC
clone size: NA; D gene: TRBD2; J gene: TRBJ2-3; V gene: TRBV5-6; CDR3 protein: CASSPSTSGRYTDTQYF; CDR3 DNA: TGTGCCAGCAGCCCGTCGACTAGCGGGAGGTACACAGATACGCAGTATTTT
clone size: NA; D gene: NA; J gene: TRBJ2-2; V gene: TRBV27; CDR3 protein: CASSPDTGELFF; CDR3 DNA: TGTGCCAGCAGTCCCGACACCGGGGAGCTGTTTTTT
clone size: NA; D gene: TRBD2; J gene: TRBJ2-3; V gene: TRBV19; CDR3 protein: CASSGTSSYTDTQYF; CDR3 DNA: TGTGCCAGTAGTGGGACTAGCTCCTACACAGATACGCAGTATTTT
clone size: NA; D gene: TRBD1; J gene: TRBJ1-4; V gene: TRBV3-1/TRBV3-2; CDR3 protein: CASSRQGAANEKLFF; CDR3 DNA: TGTGCCAGCAGCCGGCAGGGGGCGGCCAATGAAAAACTGTTTTTT
clone size: NA; D gene: NA; J gene: TRBJ1-4; V gene: TRBV7-2; CDR3 protein: CASSLSVWPTNEKLFF; CDR3 DNA: TGTGCCAGCAGCTTATCGGTCTGGCCAACTAATGAAAAACTGTTTTTT
clone size: NA; D gene: NA; J gene: TRBJ1-1; V gene: TRBV18; CDR3 protein: CASSPYGNTEAFF; CDR3 DNA: TGTGCCAGCTCACCTTACGGGAACACTGAAGCTTTCTTT
clone size: NA; D gene: NA; J gene: TRBJ2-1; V gene: TRBV7-2; CDR3 protein: CASSSTRDNEQFF; CDR3 DNA: TGTGCCAGCAGCTCCACTAGAGACAATGAGCAGTTCTTC
clone size: NA; D gene: NA; J gene: TRBJ1-1; V gene: TRBV18; CDR3 protein: CASSPRGARVRYTEAFF; CDR3 DNA: TGTGCCAGCTCACCACGGGGGGCGCGGGTTCGTTACACTGAAGCTTTCTTT
clone size: NA; D gene: NA; J gene: TRBJ2-2; V gene: TRBV12-3/TRBV12-4; CDR3 protein: CASTTLVPGELFF; CDR3 DNA: TGTGCCAGCACCACTTTGGTCCCCGGGGAGCTGTTTTTT
clone size: NA; D gene: TRBD2; J gene: TRBJ2-1; V gene: TRBV6-2/TRBV6-3; CDR3 protein: CASSPPVAGGVREQFF; CDR3 DNA: TGTGCCAGCAGTCCCCCAGTAGCGGGAGGAGTCCGTGAGCAGTTCTTC
clone size: NA; D gene: NA; J gene: TRBJ2-7; V gene: TRBV6-5; CDR3 protein: CASIDAGSSNEQYF; CDR3 DNA: TGTGCCAGCATAGATGCAGGGAGCAGCAACGAGCAGTACTTC
clone size: NA; D gene: NA; J gene: TRBJ2-1; V gene: TRBV19; CDR3 protein: CASSKEVSYNEQFF; CDR3 DNA: TGTGCCAGTAGTAAGGAAGTGTCCTACAATGAGCAGTTCTTC
clone size: NA; D gene: NA; J gene: TRBJ1-3; V gene: TRBV7-2; CDR3 protein: CASSLVGGNTIYF; CDR3 DNA: TGTGCCAGCAGCTTAGTGGGCGGAAACACCATATATTTT
clone size: few; D gene: NA; J gene: TRBJ1-1; V gene: TRBV12-3/TRBV12-4; CDR3 protein: CASSFGNTEAFF; CDR3 DNA: TGTGCCAGCAGTTTCGGGAACACTGAAGCTTTCTTT
clone size: once; D gene: TRBD1; J gene: TRBJ1-1; V gene: TRBV11-2; CDR3 protein: CASSLDGQGLKNTEAFF; CDR3 DNA: TGTGCCAGCAGCTTAGACGGACAGGGATTAAAGAACACTGAAGCTTTCTTT
clone size: NA; D gene: NA; J gene: TRBJ2-2; V gene: TRBV21-1; CDR3 protein: CASSTLGGRAGTGELFF; CDR3 DNA: TGTGCCAGCAGCACCCTCGGGGGGAGGGCCGGAACCGGGGAGCTGTTTTTT
clone size: NA; D gene: NA; J gene: TRBJ1-5; V gene: TRBV23-1; CDR3 protein: CASSSKTGFVRPQHF; CDR3 DNA: TGCGCCAGCAGTTCTAAAACTGGGTTCGTTCGTCCCCAGCATTTT